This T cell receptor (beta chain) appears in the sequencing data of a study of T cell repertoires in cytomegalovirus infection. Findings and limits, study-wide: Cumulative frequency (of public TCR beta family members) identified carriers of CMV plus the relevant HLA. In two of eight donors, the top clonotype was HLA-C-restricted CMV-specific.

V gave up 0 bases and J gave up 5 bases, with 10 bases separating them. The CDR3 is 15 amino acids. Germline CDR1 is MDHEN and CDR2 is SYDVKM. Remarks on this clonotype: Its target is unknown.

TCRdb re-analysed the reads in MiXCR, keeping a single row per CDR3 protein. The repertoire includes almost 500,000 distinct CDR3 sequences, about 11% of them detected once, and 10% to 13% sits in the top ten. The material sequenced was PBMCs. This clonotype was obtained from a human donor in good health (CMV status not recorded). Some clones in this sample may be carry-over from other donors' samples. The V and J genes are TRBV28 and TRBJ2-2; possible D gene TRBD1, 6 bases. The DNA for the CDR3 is TGTGCCAGCAGTTTATGGGCAGGGGTAACCGGGGAGCTGTTTTTT. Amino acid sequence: CASSLWAGVTGELFF.